The 2 T cell receptor beta chains given below trace back to one sample, sequenced in a study of T cells in Graves' hyperthyroidism and ophthalmopathy. Regions amplified from RNA transcripts were the TCR beta CDR3 regions. The primer set for the first-round RT-PCR of the TCR CDR3 was HTBI. From the multiplex PCR reads, TCRdb called clonotypes with MiXCR, one entry per CDR3 protein. In the table there are under 750,000 distinct CDR3 sequences, approximately 18% of which are singletons. The sample consisted of blood. These receptors came from a woman aged 45-65 years with Graves' hyperthyroidism that later progressed to Graves' ophthalmopathy.

Many counts were recorded for this clonotype. The chain recombines TRBV6-1 with TRBJ1-2, with D hard to call. The ends were cut back, 6 bases at V and 4 bases at J, with 12 bases in the middle. The CDR3 consists of 13 residues. The germline CDR1 and CDR2 sequences are MNHNS and SASEGT. CDR3 protein: CASRADVGYGYTF. The DNA of the CDR3 is TGTGCCAGCAGAGCGGACGTGGGCTATGGCTACACCTTC.

In this sample, this clonotype turned up once. DNA of the CDR3: TGTGCCAGCAGCCCCCGGGGTCATGGGAATGAGCAGTTCTTC. Residues: CASSPRGHGNEQFF. The chain has TRBV7-9 and TRBJ2-1; perhaps TRBD2 as D (5 bases). The length of the CDR3 is 14 residues. Trimming took 5 bases from V and 7 from J, leaving 15 bases between them. Germline CDR1 SEHNR, CDR2 FQNEAQ (reference sequence).